These 2 T cell receptor beta chains came from one sample sequenced in a study of shared clonotypes between healthy human individuals. Clones were sequenced by immunoSEQ multiplex PCR, and TCRdb holds only the in-frame ones, with some missing. The data hold 1.5 million to 2.5 million clones, with 85% to 95% observed a single time. Naivety among CD8 cells was defined by CD45RO negativity and positive CCR7 selection, thereby excluding terminally differentiated effector memory CD45RA+ cells. Input material: naive CD8+ T cells sorted from blood. The receptor source for this set is a man younger than 30 in good health.

This clone was counted only a few times. CDR3 nucleotides: TGTGCCAGTAGTATTGGGACAGGGGGCTGGCAGCCCCAGCATTTT. Its translation: CASSIGTGGWQPQHF. The chain couples TRBV19 to TRBJ1-5, with TRBD1 identical over 12 bases. After removal of 3 bases from V and 7 bases from J, the junction contained 4 bases not matched to a gene. The CDR3 loop spans 15 amino acids. CDR1 and CDR2 (germline): LNHDA, SQIVND (reference sequence).

In the case of this clone: Germline is not matched at one junction end, which may reflect a read error. The chain uses TRBV7-7 and TRBJ2-1; either TRBD1 or TRBD2 may fit D (6 bases each). In germline, CDR1 is SSHAT, CDR2 FNYEAQ (reference sequence). This CDR3 has 13 amino acids. CDR3: CASSLSGADEQFF. The CDR3 DNA sequence: TGTGCTAGCAGCTTATCGGGGGCAGATGAGCAGTTCTTC.